These 11 T cell receptor beta chains were all obtained from the same sample, sequenced in a study of blood T cells in healthy people across ages. Primers used in a second PCR of roughly 7 to 12 cycles were a sample-barcoded 5' primer and a J-beta primer mix. A single record per CDR3 protein comes from TCRdb applying MiXCR to the 5' RACE reads. This table holds almost 1 million distinct CDR3 sequences, just over 50% found once. The sample was blood. The receptors come from a woman between 55 and 75 years old in good health.

V gene TRBV4-3 combines with J gene TRBJ2-3; 12 bases match TRBD2. Germline loops: CDR1 LGHNA, CDR2 YSLEER. V shed 0 bases, J shed 3 bases, and the junction held 10 bases outside the gene matches. CDR3 length: 19 residues. CDR3 region: CASSQEGPQTSGRTDTQYF. In DNA, the CDR3 is TGCGCCAGCAGCCAAGAAGGCCCCCAGACTAGCGGGAGAACAGATACGCAGTATTTT.

This rearrangement joins TRBV14 to TRBJ2-3; no clear D. In germline, CDR1 is SGHDN, CDR2 FVKESK. V was shortened by 4 bases and J by 6 bases, with 14 bases between the two germline ends. This CDR3 is built from 14 residues. The DNA for the CDR3 is TGTGCCAGCAGCCTCGGTATAGAAGGGGATACGCAGTATTTT. It yields the protein CASSLGIEGDTQYF.

V is TRBV29-1 and J is TRBJ2-5; D possibly corresponds to TRBD1 (5 bases). The germline V gene has CDR1 SQVTM and CDR2 ANQGSEA. This CDR3 is built from 15 residues. V was clipped by 7 bases and J by 4 bases, with 22 bases between them. CDR3 bases: TGCAGCGGGACAACACTTGGGGTTACTGGAGAGACCCAGTACTTC. This translates into CSGTTLGVTGETQYF.

This chain joins TRBV18 and TRBJ1-1; weak D call: TRBD1 (5 bases). This CDR3 region has 14 residues. Germline V gives CDR1 KGHSH, CDR2 LQKENI. Trimming stripped 2 bases from V and 5 bases from J, with 12 bases between. CDR3 in DNA: TGTGCCAGCTCACCAATGGTAGGGGTGACTGAAGCTTTCTTT. This codes for CASSPMVGVTEAFF.

V usage is TRBV29-1 and J usage is TRBJ1-4; possibly TRBD1 for D (5 bases). The V end was cut by 4 bases, the J end by 4 bases, with 10 bases between. The CDR3 length is 13 residues. The germline gives CDR1 SQVTM, CDR2 ANQGSEA. CDR3 loop: CSVVDSGNEKLFF. The CDR3 DNA sequence: TGCAGCGTTGTAGACAGTGGTAATGAAAAACTGTTTTTT.

CDR3 DNA: TGTGCCAGCAGCTTGGGGGGAGCGCTCGAGCAGTACTTC. It translates to CASSLGGALEQYF. The rearrangement links TRBV11-3 to TRBJ2-4; a weak D match, TRBD2 (6 bases). The tail of the sequence fits TRBJ2-7 better, so the J call may be wrong. In germline, CDR1 is SGHNT, CDR2 YENEEA. This CDR3 region has 13 residues.

The CDR3 loop reads CARQAPPGTGELFF. The CDR3 DNA is TGTGCAAGACAGGCGCCTCCGGGCACCGGGGAGCTGTTTTTT. The rearrangement joins TRBV30 to TRBJ2-2; a possible D gene is TRBD1 (6 bases). The CDR3 runs 14 residues. Germline CDR1 reads GTSNPN; CDR2 reads SVGIG (reference sequence).

The rearrangement links TRBV29-1 to TRBJ2-1; D gene uncertain. V lost 0 bases, J lost 5 bases, and 8 bases lay in between. Germline V gene data show CDR1 as SQVTM and CDR2 as ANQGSEA. The CDR3 runs to 13 residues. The CDR3 sequence is CSVEDRTDNEQFF. The CDR3 DNA reads TGCAGCGTTGAAGACCGGACGGACAATGAGCAGTTCTTC.

This chain links TRBV28 with TRBJ2-1, with a tentative D call TRBD2 (6 bases). The CDR3 totals 17 residues. Germline V gives CDR1 MDHEN, CDR2 SYDVKM. V shed 5 bases and J shed 6 bases, with 23 bases lying between them. CDR3 coding DNA: TGTGCCAGCAGTCCCCCCTTTTGGGCTAGCGAGACCAATGAGCAGTTCTTC. Translating it yields CASSPPFWASETNEQFF.

Worth noting for this clonotype: This may be a read error, as it is one base from a much larger clone. The CDR3 loop reads CSTAGLDGETQYF. CDR3 nucleotide sequence: TGCAGCACGGCAGGTTTAGACGGAGAGACCCAGTACTTC. The chain joins TRBV29-1 to TRBJ2-5; D unclear. The CDR3 has 13 amino acids. Germline CDR1 is SQVTM and CDR2 is ANQGSEA. The V end lost 8 bases, the J end lost 4 bases, and 17 bases lay between the germline ends.

The chain employs TRBV28 and TRBJ2-5, with D perhaps given as TRBD1 or TRBD2 (6 bases each). Between the trimmed V and J ends, which lost 8 bases and 4 bases, there was a span of 14 bases. CDR3 length: 13 amino acids. From germline, CDR1 is MDHEN and CDR2 SYDVKM. CDR3 DNA sequence: TGTGCCAGCGATGATGGGGGGCTAGAGACCCAGTACTTC. Its protein is CASDDGGLETQYF.